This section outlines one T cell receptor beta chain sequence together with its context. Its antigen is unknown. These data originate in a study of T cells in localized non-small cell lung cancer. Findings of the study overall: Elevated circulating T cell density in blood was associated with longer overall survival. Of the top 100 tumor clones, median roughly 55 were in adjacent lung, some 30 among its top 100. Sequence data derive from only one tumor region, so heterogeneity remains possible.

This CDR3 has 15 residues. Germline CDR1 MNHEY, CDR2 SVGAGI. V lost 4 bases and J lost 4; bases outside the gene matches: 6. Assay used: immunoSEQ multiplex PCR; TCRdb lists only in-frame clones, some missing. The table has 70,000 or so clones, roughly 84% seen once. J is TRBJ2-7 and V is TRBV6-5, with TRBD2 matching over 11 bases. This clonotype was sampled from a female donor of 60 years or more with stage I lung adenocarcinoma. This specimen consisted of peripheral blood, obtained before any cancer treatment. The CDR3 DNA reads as TGTGCCAGCAGTTCGCGGCTAGCGGGAGGTTACGAGCAGTACTTC. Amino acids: CASSSRLAGGYEQYF.